The sequence of this TCR beta chain was determined in a study of cytomegalovirus exposure and HLA in healthy donors. The junction had 7 bases not matched to a gene; V was cut back by 2 bases and J by 6 bases. CDR1 is MRHNA, CDR2 SNTAGT, per germline. The CDR3 is 15 residues long. Both 60 Vbeta primers and 13 Jbeta primers went into the PCR. The method was immunoSEQ multiplex PCR; TCRdb's version includes in-frame clones alone and lacks a portion of them. The table records around 200,000 clones, more than 65% of them present only once. This chain links TRBV6-4 with TRBJ2-1; TRBD2 matches 7 bases. Sequencing was performed on PBMCs. This TCR came from a girl aged 2 to 10 in good health and CMV-seropositive. CDR3 in DNA: TGTGCCAGCAGTGACGCGGGGGAGGGAGGCAATGAGCAGTTCTTC. It specifies CASSDAGEGGNEQFF.